This entry lists 20 T cell receptor beta chains sequenced from one sample in a study of identical twins (dated by TCRdb to about 2016). The method behind the library was 5' RACE. Data came from an Illumina HiSeq 2000. TCRdb's own reprocessing of the public reads used fastp at Q25 and MiXCR and kept productive beta chains. A single entry per CDR3 protein holds the most common genes and DNA from its merged rows. In this sample the table shows fewer than 250,000 distinct CDR3 sequences, 7% to 8.5% of which occur a single time. Jointly, the top ten make up around 5% of the sample. The data also belong to a second study, concerning yellow fever vaccine responses in identical twins.

Sequences were obtained from CD8+ T cells sorted from blood. These receptor sequences come from a woman aged 18-35 years in good health.

The CDR3, as DNA: TGTGCCAGCAGCTTAGATGGTGGGACAGCAAACCAAGAGACCCAGTACTTC. Translated, it gives CASSLDGGTANQETQYF. The chain links TRBV11-2 to TRBJ2-5; TRBD1 aligns across 7 bases. The CDR3 loop spans 17 amino acids. The germline V gene encodes CDR1 SGHAT and CDR2 FQNNGV. The V gene end was trimmed by 0 bases and the J gene end by 0 bases; junction bases not matched to a gene: 7.

This chain uses TRBV4-1 with TRBJ1-2; D unclear. Germline V gives CDR1 MGHRA, CDR2 YSYEKL. V was shortened by 0 bases and J by 4 bases, with 9 bases between the two germline ends. The length of the CDR3 is 14 residues. The CDR3: CASSQDRGTYGYTF. DNA of the CDR3: TGCGCCAGCAGCCAAGATCGGGGTACCTATGGCTACACCTTC.

The table lists this clonotype with a few counts. CDR3 sequence reads: CASSQGLPGWTTYEQYF. CDR3 nucleotide sequence: TGTGCCAGCAGCCAAGGCCTCCCGGGGTGGACCACCTACGAGCAGTACTTC. The genes are TRBV3-1 and TRBJ2-7; D might be TRBD2 (5 bases). Trimming shortened V by 1 base and J by 2 bases, and 18 bases separated the two germline ends. This CDR3 region has 17 residues. In germline, CDR1 is LGHDT, CDR2 YNNKEL (reference sequence).

DNA for the CDR3: TGTGCCAGCAGCTTGGCGGGTAGCGGGAGACTAGGGGAGCTGTTTTTT. Translation: CASSLAGSGRLGELFF. The chain recombines TRBV7-9 with TRBJ2-2, with TRBD2 matching 9 bases. CDR3 length equals 16 residues. The germline gives CDR1 SEHNR, CDR2 FQNEAQ (reference sequence). V dropped 3 bases and J dropped 8; count of bases not matched to a gene: 10.

In its sample, this clonotype was seen many times. This chain joins TRBV29-1 and TRBJ2-7, with a weak D call TRBD1 (5 bases). Germline V CDR1 and CDR2: SQVTM, ANQGSEA. The CDR3 spans 13 residues. The ends were cut back, 3 bases at V and 3 bases at J, with 12 bases in the middle. The CDR3 reads CSVEVDTNYEQYF. For the CDR3, the DNA is TGCAGCGTTGAGGTGGACACAAACTACGAGCAGTACTTC.

This clonotype was detected a few times. This sequence joins TRBV12-3 or TRBV12-4 and TRBJ2-2, with 13 bases that match TRBD2. The CDR3 sequence is 15 residues long. Losses at the gene ends were 5 bases for V and 6 bases for J; bases not matched to a gene: 3. Here the CDR3 DNA reads TGTGCCAGCAGTGGACTAGCGGGAGCATCCGGGGAGCTGTTTTTT. This gives the protein CASSGLAGASGELFF.

This clonotype has more than one count but fewer than ten. This chain connects TRBV2 to TRBJ2-7; the D gene is possibly TRBD1 (6 bases). The CDR3 covers 13 residues. Looked up from germline, CDR1 is SNHLY and CDR2 is FYNNEI. With 10 bases removed from V and 0 bases from J, the gap between germline ends came to 13 bases. In DNA, the CDR3 is TGTGCCACCCTATTGGACAGCTCCTACGAGCAGTACTTC. It is translated as CATLLDSSYEQYF.

The gene calls are TRBV7-8 and TRBJ2-7, with D possibly matching TRBD2 (6 bases). V was pared by 5 bases and J by 3 bases, with 17 bases between. Per the germline V gene, CDR1 is SGHVS and CDR2 is FQNEAQ. CDR3 size: 15 residues. The CDR3 nucleotides read TGTGCCAGCAGCCCCCACTACGGGAGTAACTACGAGCAGTACTTC. It yields the protein CASSPHYGSNYEQYF. The variable domain in full, completed from reference TRBV7-8 and TRBJ2-7, reads GAGVSQSPRYKVAKRGQDVALRCDPISGHVSLFWYQQALGQGPEFLTYFQNEAQLDKSGLPSDRFFAERPEGSVSTLKIQRTQQEDSAVYLCASSPHYGSNYEQYFGPGTRLTVT.

This clonotype was seen ten or more times. The chain uses TRBV2 and TRBJ2-3; 8 positions agree with TRBD1. This CDR3 has 14 residues. Per the germline V gene, CDR1 is SNHLY and CDR2 is FYNNEI. V trimming: 8 bases; J trimming: 2 bases; junction bases outside the gene matches: 6. This CDR3 reads CASQDRVSTDTQYF. CDR3 DNA: TGTGCCAGCCAGGACAGGGTTTCCACAGATACGCAGTATTTT. Full variable domain (outside the CDR3, taken from reference TRBV2 and TRBJ2-3): EPEVTQTPSHQVTQMGQEVILRCVPISNHLYFYWYRQILGQKVEFLVSFYNNEISEKSEIFDDQFSVERPDGSNFTLKIRSTKLEDSAMYFCASQDRVSTDTQYFGPGTRLTVL.

This clonotype has more than one count but fewer than ten. This chain's CDR3 is CASSQVQEVNTEAFF. In nucleotides, the CDR3 is TGTGCCAGCAGCCAGGTACAAGAGGTGAACACTGAAGCTTTCTTT. J is TRBJ1-1 and V is TRBV4-2; the D is unclear. Trimming left V 3 bases short and J 0 bases short, with 11 bases between. The CDR3 runs 15 residues. The germline V gene encodes CDR1 LGHNA and CDR2 YNFKEQ.

A note on this clonotype: At one end, the junction sequence differs from germline, possibly due to a read error. The CDR3 bases are TGTGCTAGAGGTTTGGCTAGCGGGAGAAACTACAATGAGCAGTTCTTC. Protein sequence: CARGLASGRNYNEQFF. The chain couples TRBV12-5 to TRBJ2-1; 10 nucleotides agree with TRBD2. Germline V CDR1 and CDR2: LGHNT, FRNRAP. The CDR3 is made up of 16 amino acids.

The table lists this clonotype with many counts. The V call is TRBV29-1, the J call TRBJ2-3; 9 positions agree with TRBD2. The germline gives CDR1 SQVTM, CDR2 ANQGSEA. The CDR3 is 15 amino acids. V was pared by 6 bases and J by 6 bases, with 13 bases of the junction left unmatched. The CDR3, as DNA: TGCAGCGTCTCCGTGGCTAGCGGGAAACTCGATACGCAGTATTTT. It specifies CSVSVASGKLDTQYF.

The V call is TRBV2, the J call TRBJ2-7, with 8 bases lining up with TRBD1. Trimming took 4 bases from V and 4 from J; bases not matched to a gene: 3. Germline-derived CDR1 and CDR2 are SNHLY and FYNNEI. This CDR3 has 13 amino acids. CDR3 bases: TGTGCCAGCAGTGGACAGGGGTATTACGAGCAGTACTTC. Its protein product is CASSGQGYYEQYF.

The chain links TRBV12-5 to TRBJ2-7, with 8 bases that match TRBD1. Germline V gene data show CDR1 as LGHNT and CDR2 as FRNRAP. This CDR3 has 15 residues. The trim removed 4 bases at V and 3 bases at J, leaving 8 bases unmatched. The CDR3, as DNA: TGTGCTAGTGGTTCAGGACAGGGACGATACTACGAGCAGTACTTC. Protein: CASGSGQGRYYEQYF.

The rearrangement links TRBV5-1 to TRBJ2-5; D is possibly TRBD1 (6 bases). There are 15 residues in the CDR3. Trimming shortened V by 4 bases and J by 10 bases, and 23 bases separated the two germline ends. CDR1 is SGHRS, CDR2 YFSETQ, per germline. CDR3 DNA: TGCGCCAGCAGCCAGGACAGTCCGCGGCAAGGGGACCAGTACTTC. This gives the protein CASSQDSPRQGDQYF.

The chain recombines TRBV12-3 or TRBV12-4 with TRBJ1-3; the D is unclear. The CDR3 covers 13 residues. V lost 2 bases and J lost 0, with 2 bases in between. The CDR3 region has the DNA TGTGCCAGCAGTTTATACTCTGGAAACACCATATATTTT. Its translation is CASSLYSGNTIYF.

This clonotype was recorded many times. As DNA, the CDR3 is TGTGCCAGCAGCCCCCCACTTCCCATGCCGGCGAATGAGCAGTTCTTC. Translated, it gives CASSPPLPMPANEQFF. The V call is TRBV7-9, the J call TRBJ2-1; D is undetermined. CDR1 is SEHNR and CDR2 is FQNEAQ in the germline V gene (reference sequence). V was shortened by 5 bases and J by 7 bases, with 21 bases between the two germline ends. The CDR3 is 16 amino acids.

This clonotype was counted many times. The V call is TRBV4-1, the J call TRBJ1-5, with unresolved D. From germline, CDR1 is MGHRA and CDR2 YSYEKL. The CDR3 totals 14 residues. Trimming shortened V by 5 bases and J by 9 bases, and 17 bases separated the two germline ends. The CDR3 DNA is TGCGCCAGCAGCAACGGCTCTTCTTTAAGGCCCCAGCATTTT. Protein: CASSNGSSLRPQHF.

In its sample, this clonotype was seen a few times. This chain joins TRBV4-1 and TRBJ1-4; 7 bases agree with TRBD1. Trimming removed 0 bases from V and 10 bases from J; junction bases left unmatched: 11. The CDR3 extends over 16 amino acids. Germline values: CDR1 MGHRA, CDR2 YSYEKL. CDR3 nucleotides: TGCGCCAGCAGCCAAGATATTGCACAGGGGAGTCGAAAACTGTTTTTT. Translated, it gives CASSQDIAQGSRKLFF.

This clonotype appeared a few times. The rearrangement uses TRBV14 and TRBJ1-4, with TRBD1 matching over 7 bases. V lost 5 bases and J lost 7; bases outside the gene matches: 7. In germline, CDR1 is SGHDN, CDR2 FVKESK. The CDR3 is made up of 14 amino acids. CDR3 in amino acids: CASSTRQGREKLFF. The CDR3 DNA sequence: TGTGCCAGCAGCACTCGACAGGGTCGTGAAAAACTGTTTTTT.